This TCR beta chain was documented in a study of T cell responses to AZD1222 COVID-19 vaccine. TCRdb's copy holds only in-frame clones and misses some; the assay was immunoSEQ multiplex PCR. The top ten clones hold approximately 3.1% of a sample with about 120,000 clones, 85% to 90% of them seen once. With 2 bases removed from V and 0 bases from J, the gap between germline ends came to 11 bases. The CDR3 is 15 amino acids. The germline CDR1 and CDR2 sequences are SGHTA and FQGNSA. The sequencing here drew on peripheral blood, taken on day 0 of AZD1222 vaccination. The sequence came from an adult in good health. The chain has TRBV7-2 and TRBJ2-7; tentative D call: TRBD1 (5 bases). The CDR3 here is CASSLQGPPSYEQYF. CDR3 nucleotides: TGTGCCAGCAGCTTACAGGGTCCACCCTCCTACGAGCAGTACTTC.